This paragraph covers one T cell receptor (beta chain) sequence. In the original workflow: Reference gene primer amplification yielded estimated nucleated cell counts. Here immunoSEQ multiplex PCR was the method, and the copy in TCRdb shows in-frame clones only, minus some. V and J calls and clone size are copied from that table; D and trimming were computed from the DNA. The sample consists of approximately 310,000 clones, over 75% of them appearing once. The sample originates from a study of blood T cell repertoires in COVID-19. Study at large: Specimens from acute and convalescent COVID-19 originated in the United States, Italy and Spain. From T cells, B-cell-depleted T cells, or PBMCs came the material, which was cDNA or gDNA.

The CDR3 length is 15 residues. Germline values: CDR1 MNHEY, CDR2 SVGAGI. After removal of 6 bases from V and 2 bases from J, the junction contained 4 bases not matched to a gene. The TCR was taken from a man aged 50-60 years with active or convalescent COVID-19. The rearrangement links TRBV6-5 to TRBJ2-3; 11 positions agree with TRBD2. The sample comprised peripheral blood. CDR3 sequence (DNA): TGTGCCAGCAGCCTGGGACTAGCGGACACAGATACGCAGTATTTT. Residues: CASSLGLADTDTQYF.